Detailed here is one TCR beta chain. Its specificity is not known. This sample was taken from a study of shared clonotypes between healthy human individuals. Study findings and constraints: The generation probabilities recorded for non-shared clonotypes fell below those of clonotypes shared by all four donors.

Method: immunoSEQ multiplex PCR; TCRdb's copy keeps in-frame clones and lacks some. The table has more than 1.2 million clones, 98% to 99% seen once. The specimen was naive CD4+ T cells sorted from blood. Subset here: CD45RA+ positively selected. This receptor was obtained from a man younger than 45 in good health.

The CDR3 DNA sequence: TGTGCCAGCAGCTTAGGGACAGTAGTTAACACTGAAGCTTTCTTT. As protein: CASSLGTVVNTEAFF. This sequence joins TRBV7-2 and TRBJ1-1; possibly TRBD1 for D (6 bases). Germline values: CDR1 SGHTA, CDR2 FQGNSA. This CDR3 spans 15 amino acids. The germline V and J ends were trimmed by 1 base and 2 bases, with 11 bases remaining between them.